These 26 T cell receptor beta chains originate from one sample sequenced in a study of blood T cell repertoires in COVID-19. Method: immunoSEQ multiplex PCR; TCRdb's copy keeps in-frame clones and lacks some. The sample consists of more than 250,000 clones, more than 80% of them appearing once. Sequenced material: peripheral blood. Every receptor here comes from a man younger than 35 who had recovered from COVID-19.

The chain combines TRBV6-2 or TRBV6-3 with TRBJ1-2, with D tentatively TRBD1 (5 bases). Germline loops: CDR1 MNHEY, CDR2 SVGEGT. CDR3 size: 16 residues. V lost 4 bases and J 1 base, leaving 16 bases between the germline ends. Written as DNA, the CDR3 is TGTGCCAGCAGTTCCCTGACAGAAGGGGTTAACTATGGCTACACCTTC. This encodes CASSSLTEGVNYGYTF.

This clone was seen just once. Germline is not matched at one junction end, which may reflect a read error. The chain recombines TRBV4-2 with TRBJ2-3; TRBD2 matches 8 bases. The CDR3 has 14 amino acids. The germline CDR1 and CDR2 sequences are LGHNA and YNFKEQ. CDR3 protein: CASSGSGGKDTLYF. CDR3 bases: TGTGCCAGCAGCGGATCGGGGGGGAAGGATACGCTGTATTTT.

This clone was seen just once. CDR3: CASSAYPGSSAPLHF. CDR3 nucleotide sequence: TGTGCCAGCTCAGCGTATCCGGGGTCGTCGGCACCCCTCCACTTT. The chain is built from TRBV18 and TRBJ1-6; D ambiguous. The CDR3 is 15 residues long. CDR1 and CDR2 (germline): KGHSH, LQKENI. The V end lost 5 bases, the J end lost 11 bases, and 19 bases lay between the germline ends.

The chain is built from TRBV9 and TRBJ1-3; D remains ambiguous. This CDR3 is built from 15 residues. Germline CDR1 and CDR2: SGDLS and YYNGEE. V was cut by 1 base and J by 0 bases, with 8 bases left in between. The CDR3 nucleotides read TGTGCCAGCAGCGTATCTGTTAGCTCTGGAAACACCATATATTTT. This encodes CASSVSVSSGNTIYF.

V gene TRBV7-9 combines with J gene TRBJ1-4; no reliable D call. Germline CDR1 SEHNR, CDR2 FQNEAQ (reference sequence). The CDR3 is 11 residues long. V was shortened by 1 base and J by 14 bases, with 8 bases between the two germline ends. The CDR3 is CASSLGARLFF. The CDR3 region has the DNA TGTGCCAGCAGCTTAGGGGCCCGGCTGTTTTTT.

The chain couples TRBV27 to TRBJ1-5; 9 bases agree with TRBD1. Germline V gives CDR1 MNHEY, CDR2 SMNVEV (reference sequence). This CDR3 comprises 15 residues. J was trimmed by 4 bases and V by 6 bases; bases with no gene match: 7. DNA of the CDR3: TGTGCCAGCAGCCCTGGGACAGGGACAAATCAGCCCCAGCATTTT. Translating gives CASSPGTGTNQPQHF.

This chain links TRBV12-5 with TRBJ2-1; 9 bases map to TRBD2. Trimming at V came to 6 bases and at J to 10 bases, leaving 10 bases not matched to a gene. CDR1 LGHNT and CDR2 FRNRAP come from the germline V gene. The CDR3 consists of 14 residues. The CDR3 DNA follows: TGTGCTAGTGGACTGGCGGGGGGGCCGGTCGAGCAGTTCTTC. Amino acid sequence: CASGLAGGPVEQFF.

This chain uses TRBV25-1 with TRBJ1-1; D is uncertain. The V end was cut by 2 bases, the J end by 4 bases, with 8 bases between. This CDR3 is 13 amino acids long. Per the germline V gene, CDR1 is MGHDK and CDR2 is SYGVNS. The CDR3 bases are TGTGCCAGCAGTGAACCAGGCACCACTGAAGCTTTCTTT. This gives the protein CASSEPGTTEAFF.

This clone was recorded only once. This chain links TRBV4-2 with TRBJ2-3, with a possible D match to TRBD2 (5 bases). V gave up 1 base and J gave up 0 bases, with 26 bases separating them. This CDR3 spans 21 amino acids. Germline CDR1 LGHNA, CDR2 YNFKEQ. The CDR3 DNA reads TGTGCCAGCAGCCAAGCTGAAAGCGGTCTGCTTTCCTGGGAAAGCACAGATACGCAGTATTTT. Its translation is CASSQAESGLLSWESTDTQYF.

V and J are TRBV6-5 and TRBJ1-1; D is uncertain. Germline lookup yields CDR1 MNHEY and CDR2 SVGAGI. Deletions cut 7 bases from V and 1 base from J, with 10 bases between. This CDR3 has 13 amino acids. CDR3 sequence (DNA): TGTGCCAGCACCAAGAGGGAGAACACTGAAGCTTTCTTT. Protein: CASTKRENTEAFF.

The rearrangement links TRBV6-6 to TRBJ1-3, with no clear D. Germline CDR1 MNHNY, CDR2 SVGAGI (reference sequence). The CDR3 runs to 13 residues. Trimming stripped 5 bases from V and 0 bases from J, with 5 bases between. CDR3 in DNA: TGTGCCAGCAGTCTTAACTCTGGAAACACCATATATTTT. Its protein product is CASSLNSGNTIYF.

The chain links TRBV6-6 to TRBJ1-2; possibly TRBD1 for D (5 bases). Trimming left V 4 bases short and J 8 bases short, with 8 bases between. Germline V CDR1 and CDR2: MNHNY, SVGAGI (reference sequence). This CDR3 comprises 11 residues. The CDR3 coding sequence is TGTGCCAGCAGTTTCGGGGGAGGCTACACCTTC. This gives the protein CASSFGGGYTF.

This chain connects TRBV19 to TRBJ2-1; 7 bases align to TRBD1. Germline CDR1 is LNHDA and CDR2 is SQIVND (reference sequence). V was clipped by 5 bases and J by 8 bases; unmatched bases: 6. The CDR3 runs 13 residues. CDR3 sequence: CASSAETGHEQFF. CDR3 DNA sequence: TGTGCCAGTAGTGCGGAGACAGGGCATGAGCAGTTCTTC.

The V call is TRBV5-1, the J call TRBJ1-6; D call uncertain. This CDR3 has 13 amino acids. Germline V gene lookup returns CDR1 SGHRS and CDR2 YFSETQ. Trimming cost V 4 bases and J 8 bases, with 10 bases left between them. CDR3 region: CASSVDSDSPLHF. CDR3 DNA: TGCGCCAGCAGCGTGGACTCTGATTCACCCCTCCACTTT.

The rearrangement links TRBV7-6 to TRBJ2-3, with D possibly being TRBD1 (6 bases). Germline values: CDR1 SGHVS, CDR2 FNYEAQ. This CDR3 is 13 amino acids long. V dropped 5 bases and J dropped 3 bases, with 9 bases sitting between them. The CDR3 region is CASSPGDTDTQYF. DNA for the CDR3: TGTGCCAGCAGCCCAGGGGATACAGATACGCAGTATTTT. Combining the CDR3 with reference TRBV7-6 and TRBJ2-3 gives the whole variable domain GAGVSQSPRYKVTKRGQDVALRCDPISGHVSLYWYRQALGQGPEFLTYFNYEAQQDKSGLPNDRFSAERPEGSISTLTIQRTEQRDSAMYRCASSPGDTDTQYFGPGTRLTVL.

CDR3 in DNA: TGTGCAAGTCCTTTCGGGGGACAGGGGTGCTATGGCTACACCTTC. It codes for CASPFGGQGCYGYTF. The chain combines TRBV12-2 with TRBJ1-2; the table's D call TRBD1 went unverified against the DNA. TRBV12-2 is shown as a pseudogene. The CDR3 covers 15 residues.

The rearrangement links TRBV7-9 to TRBJ2-1, with D maybe TRBD2 (5 bases). Germline CDR1 reads SEHNR; CDR2 reads FQNEAQ (reference sequence). This CDR3 contains 13 residues. With 5 bases removed from V and 6 bases from J, the gap between germline ends came to 11 bases. CDR3 in DNA: TGTGCCAGCAGCCCGAGGGCGGGCAATGAGCAGTTCTTC. Protein product: CASSPRAGNEQFF. Combining the CDR3 with reference TRBV7-9 and TRBJ2-1 gives the whole variable domain DTGVSQNPRHKITKRGQNVTFRCDPISEHNRLYWYRQTLGQGPEFLTYFQNEAQLEKSRLLSDRFSAERPKGSFSTLEIQRTEQGDSAMYLCASSPRAGNEQFFGPGTRLTVL.

This clone was observed a single time. The gene calls are TRBV7-9 and TRBJ2-3; 7 nucleotides align to TRBD2. Germline V gene data show CDR1 as SEHNR and CDR2 as FQNEAQ (reference sequence). V was clipped by 6 bases and J by 2 bases; unmatched bases: 8. This CDR3 comprises 15 residues. CDR3 nucleotides: TGTGCCAGCAGTTCTCGGGGGGTGTACACAGATACGCAGTATTTT. Its translation: CASSSRGVYTDTQYF.

The genes are TRBV19 and TRBJ1-1; D perhaps matches TRBD1 (5 bases). Trimming removed 1 base at V and 2 bases at J, with 11 bases between. The CDR3 is 15 amino acids. CDR1 LNHDA and CDR2 SQIVND come from the germline V gene (reference sequence). CDR3 in amino acids: CASSIGGTLNTEAFF. CDR3 coding DNA: TGTGCCAGTAGTATAGGGGGGACTCTCAACACTGAAGCTTTCTTT.

This chain uses TRBV5-6 with TRBJ1-6; perhaps TRBD1 as D (5 bases). This CDR3 spans 13 amino acids. Germline V gene sequence: CDR1 SGHDT, CDR2 YYEEEE. The ends were cut back, 0 bases at V and 9 bases at J, with 7 bases in the middle. CDR3 bases: TGTGCCAGCAGCTTGGGCGGGGCTTCACCCCTCCACTTT. Protein: CASSLGGASPLHF.

The chain joins TRBV25-1 to TRBJ2-6; D is possibly TRBD1 (6 bases). Trimming cost V 6 bases and J 0 bases, with 18 bases left between them. This CDR3 spans 18 amino acids. Per the germline V gene, CDR1 is MGHDK and CDR2 is SYGVNS. The CDR3 DNA follows: TGTGCCAGCAGCCCCCTTCAGGGGCTAGACTCTGGGGCCAACGTCCTGACTTTC. The encoded protein is CASSPLQGLDSGANVLTF.

The chain couples TRBV23-1 to TRBJ1-5; D might be TRBD1 (6 bases). TRBV23-1 is an open reading frame, and its role is uncertain. Trimming cost V 6 bases and J 3 bases, with 9 bases left between them. The CDR3 runs to 13 residues. The DNA for the CDR3 is TGCGCCAGCAGGGGACACTACAATCAGCCCCAGCATTTT. Translation gives CASRGHYNQPQHF.

V and J are TRBV12-3 or TRBV12-4 and TRBJ1-3; no clear D gene. Trimming left V 6 bases short and J 2 bases short, with 8 bases between. CDR3 size: 13 residues. Here the CDR3 reads CASSPLTGNTIYF. The CDR3 region has the DNA TGTGCCAGCAGCCCCCTAACTGGAAACACCATATATTTT.

The table lists this clone with a count of one. The chain joins TRBV18 to TRBJ1-5, with TRBD1 matching over 7 bases. V gave up 0 bases and J gave up 0 bases; unmatched junction bases: 5. The CDR3 extends over 17 amino acids. From germline, CDR1 is KGHSH and CDR2 LQKENI. CDR3 in DNA: TGTGCCAGCTCACCACCGACAGGGCCCCTTAGCAATCAGCCCCAGCATTTT. As protein: CASSPPTGPLSNQPQHF.

Notes on this clone: Other DNA sequences in the sample encode the same CDR3. V usage is TRBV9 and J usage is TRBJ2-1; 10 nucleotides align to TRBD2. Germline trimming cut 4 bases from V and 4 bases from J; bases unmatched to any gene: 8. Germline CDR1 and CDR2: SGDLS and YYNGEE. The length of the CDR3 is 16 residues. The CDR3 nucleotides read TGTGCCAGCAGCCCCAGAGGACTAGCGGTGTACAATGAGCAGTTCTTC. It yields the protein CASSPRGLAVYNEQFF.

In nucleotides, the CDR3 is TGTGCCAGTTCCGGGGGGGGCGATCAATATGGCTACACCTTC. Protein: CASSGGGDQYGYTF. This chain links TRBV19 with TRBJ1-2; D is perhaps TRBD1 (6 bases). The length of the CDR3 is 14 residues. V was shortened by 8 bases and J by 5 bases, with 18 bases between the two germline ends. Germline V lookup: CDR1 LNHDA, CDR2 SQIVND (reference sequence).